This TCR beta chain was identified in a study of blood T cell repertoires in COVID-19. TCRdb's copy holds only in-frame clones and misses some; the assay was immunoSEQ multiplex PCR. In the table there are about 170,000 clones, roughly 88% of which are singletons. Looked up from germline, CDR1 is SGDLS and CDR2 is YYNGEE. Trimming removed 4 bases at V and 1 base at J, with 8 bases between. The CDR3 extends over 14 amino acids. The TCR was taken from a man aged 18 to 29 with COVID-19, enrolled during active disease. The V call is TRBV9, the J call TRBJ2-2, with a possible D match to TRBD2 (6 bases). Source material: peripheral blood. The CDR3 is CASSRDWNTGELFF. CDR3 sequence (DNA): TGTGCCAGCAGCCGGGACTGGAACACCGGGGAGCTGTTTTTT. Full variable domain (rest looked up from reference TRBV9 and TRBJ2-2): DSGVTQTPKHLITATGQRVTLRCSPRSGDLSVYWYQQSLDQGLQFLIQYYNGEERAKGNILERFSAQQFPDLHSELNLSSLELGDSALYFCASSRDWNTGELFFGEGSRLTVL.